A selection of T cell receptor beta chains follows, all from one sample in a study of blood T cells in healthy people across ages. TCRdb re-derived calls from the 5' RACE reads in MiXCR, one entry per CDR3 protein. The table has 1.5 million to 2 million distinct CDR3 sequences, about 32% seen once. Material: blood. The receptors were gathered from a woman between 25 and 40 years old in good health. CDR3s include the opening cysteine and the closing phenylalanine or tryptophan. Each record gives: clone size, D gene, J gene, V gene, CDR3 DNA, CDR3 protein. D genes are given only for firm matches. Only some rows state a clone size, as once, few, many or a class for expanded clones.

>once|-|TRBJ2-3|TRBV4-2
TGTGCCAGCAGCCTTAAACTCTCTAGCACAGATACGCAGTATTTT
CASSLKLSSTDTQYF
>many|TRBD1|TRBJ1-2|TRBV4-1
TGTGCCAGCAGCCAGGGGGGAGGCTATGGCTACACCTTC
CASSQGGGYGYTF
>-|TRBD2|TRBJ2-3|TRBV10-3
TGTGTCATCAGTGACCCGTCTGGACTAGCGGCGGGCACAGATACGCAGTATTTT
CVISDPSGLAAGTDTQYF
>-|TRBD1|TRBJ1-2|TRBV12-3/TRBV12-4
TGTGCCAGCACCCTCGCAGGGGGGGACTATGGCTACACCTTC
CASTLAGGDYGYTF
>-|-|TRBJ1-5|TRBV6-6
TGTGCTTCCCAACCCCTATCAGGACAGCCCCAGCATTTT
CASQPLSGQPQHF
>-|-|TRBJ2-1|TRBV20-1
TGCAGTGCTCCCGATCTTGACGTCGGGTCCTACAATGAGCAGTTCTTC
CSAPDLDVGSYNEQFF
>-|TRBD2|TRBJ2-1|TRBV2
TGTGCCAGCAGTGAACGGGTTAGCGGGAGCTACAATGAGCGGTTCTTC
CASSERVSGSYNERFF
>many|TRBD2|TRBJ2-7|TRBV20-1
TGCAGTGCTAGATCGGGACTAGCTGGGTACGAGCAGTACTTC
CSARSGLAGYEQYF
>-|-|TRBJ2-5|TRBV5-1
TGCGCCAGCAGCGTTCGAGGGACCCAGTACTTC
CASSVRGTQYF
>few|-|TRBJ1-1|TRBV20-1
TGCAGTGCCCCGGTCGGGGGGAAAAACACTGAAGCTTTCTTT
CSAPVGGKNTEAFF
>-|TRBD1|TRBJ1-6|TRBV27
TGTGCCAGCAGTTTTTCCGGGACAGGGGATTCACCCCTCCACTTT
CASSFSGTGDSPLHF
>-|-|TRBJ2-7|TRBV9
TGTGCCAGCAGCGTGCAGGGAGAGGCCTACGAGCAGTACTTC
CASSVQGEAYEQYF
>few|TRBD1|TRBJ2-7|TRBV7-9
TGTGCCAGCACCCCAGCCGGGACAGGATCCTACGAGCAGTACTTC
CASTPAGTGSYEQYF
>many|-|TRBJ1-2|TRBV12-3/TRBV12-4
TGTGCCAGCAGCGTCACCGGCTATGGCTACACCTTC
CASSVTGYGYTF
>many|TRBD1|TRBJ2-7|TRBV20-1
TGCAGTGCCAAGAACAGGGGAATATGGGACGAGCAGTACTTC
CSAKNRGIWDEQYF
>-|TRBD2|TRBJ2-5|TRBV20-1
TGCAGTGCGTCCTGGGTAGCGGGGGTGGAAGAGACCCAGTACTTC
CSASWVAGVEETQYF
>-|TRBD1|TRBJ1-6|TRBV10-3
TGTGCCATCAGTGAGTCTCAACAGGGGGTCTATAATTCACCCCTCCACTTT
CAISESQQGVYNSPLHF
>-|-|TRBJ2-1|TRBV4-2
TGTGCCAGCAGCCTCCGGAGGGGTTGGAATGAGCAGTTCTTC
CASSLRRGWNEQFF
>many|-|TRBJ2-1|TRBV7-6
TGTGCCAGCAGCTCGCTCGTGGACGGCCACAATGAGCAGTTCTTC
CASSSLVDGHNEQFF
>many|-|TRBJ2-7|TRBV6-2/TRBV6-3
TGTGCCAGCAGTTACTCAGGCCCCTACGAGCAGTACTTC
CASSYSGPYEQYF
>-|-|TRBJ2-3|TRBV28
TGTGCCAGCAGTCTCTTTGGGGTCGTTCCAGATACGCAGTATTTT
CASSLFGVVPDTQYF
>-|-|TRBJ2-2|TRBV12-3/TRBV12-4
TGTGCCAGCTCTCAGCAGGGGTCGCCCGGGGAGCTGTTTTTT
CASSQQGSPGELFF
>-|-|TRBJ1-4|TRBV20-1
TGCAGTGCCCCTGGTGGGGACACCTTTAATGAAAAACTGTTTTTT
CSAPGGDTFNEKLFF
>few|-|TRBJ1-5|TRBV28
TGTGCCAGCAGTAAGAATTACCCCAATCAGCCCCAGCATTTT
CASSKNYPNQPQHF
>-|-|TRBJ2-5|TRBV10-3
TGTGCCATCAGTGAAATTTCCCCAGAGACCCAGTACTTC
CAISEISPETQYF
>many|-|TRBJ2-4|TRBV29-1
TGCAGCGTTGAAGGTCAGGGAAACATTCAGTACTTC
CSVEGQGNIQYF
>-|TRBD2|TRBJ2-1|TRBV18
TGTGCCAGCTCACCACCGGCTAGCGGGGGCCACTACAATGAGCAGTTCTTC
CASSPPASGGHYNEQFF
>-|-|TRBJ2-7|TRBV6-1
TGTGCCAGCAGGAAACAGGGCCATGACGAGCAGTACTTC
CASRKQGHDEQYF
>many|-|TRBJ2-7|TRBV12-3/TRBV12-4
TGTGCCAGCAGTTTAGTGAGGGGCCGGGGGCTCGAGCAGTACTTC
CASSLVRGRGLEQYF
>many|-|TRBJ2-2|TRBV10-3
TGTGCCACTCTCCCGGGGGAGGTCACCGGGGAGCTGTTTTTT
CATLPGEVTGELFF
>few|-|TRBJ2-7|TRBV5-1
TGCGCCAGCAGCCCGACAGGGAGGCGGGACGAGCAGTACTTC
CASSPTGRRDEQYF
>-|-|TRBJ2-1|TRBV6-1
TGTGCCAGCAAGATAAGGACAGTCAATTACAATGAGCAGTTCTTC
CASKIRTVNYNEQFF
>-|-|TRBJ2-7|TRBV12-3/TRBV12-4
TGTGCCGGCAGTTTATCGGGGACCTACGAGCAGTACTTC
CAGSLSGTYEQYF
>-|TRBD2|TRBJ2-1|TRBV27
TGTGCCAGCACCTTCGGGGGGGGCTCCTACAATGAGCAGTTCTTC
CASTFGGGSYNEQFF
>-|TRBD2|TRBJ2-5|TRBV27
TGTGCCAGCAAAGAGTGGGGGGGAGAGACCCAGTACTTC
CASKEWGGETQYF
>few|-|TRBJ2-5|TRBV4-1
TGCGCCAGCAGCCAGGAAAACACCGGGACGGATAAAGAGACCCAGTACTTC
CASSQENTGTDKETQYF
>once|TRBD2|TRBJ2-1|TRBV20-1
TGCAGTGCTGAGGAGGGGACTACCCTCAGTAATGAGCAGTTCTTC
CSAEEGTTLSNEQFF
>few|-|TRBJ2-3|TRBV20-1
TGCAGTGCTAGAGGCCGCGGGACGCGCCTTAGCGATACGCAGTATTTT
CSARGRGTRLSDTQYF
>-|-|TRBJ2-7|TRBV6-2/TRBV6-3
TGTGCCAGCAGCCTGACTAGTCCCCCCTACGAGCAGTACTTC
CASSLTSPPYEQYF
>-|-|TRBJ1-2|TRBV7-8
TGTGCCAGCAGCGTAGACTTACAGGGCATGTACTATGGCTACACCTTC
CASSVDLQGMYYGYTF